This T cell receptor beta chain is drawn from a study of cytomegalovirus exposure and HLA in healthy donors. Germline CDR1 and CDR2: LNHDA and SQIVND (reference sequence). With 4 bases clipped from V and 4 bases from J, the junction kept 7 bases outside the gene matches. CDR3 size: 15 residues. Unrecorded immune exposures were likely, despite nominal health at sampling. PCR used 60 Vbeta primers and 13 Jbeta primers. The table came from immunoSEQ multiplex PCR; TCRdb's copy has only in-frame clones and leaves some out. Among about 170,000 clones listed, 75% were seen once. In the case of this clone: Antigen: not known.

Notes on the study in general: Earlier analysis yielded a pattern in which most TCR beta V segments were productive about 90% or about 30% of the time. Most likely, a cluster of highly shared sequence variants arose as a sequencing artifact. Researchers had no immune exposure information except CMV serostatus available.

This clonotype originated in a woman between 50 and 59 years old in good health and CMV-seropositive. V is TRBV19 and J is TRBJ1-3, with 7 bases matching TRBD1. The sample taken for sequencing was PBMCs. The chain's CDR3 is CASSTYRGLGNTIYF. The CDR3 DNA is TGTGCCAGTAGTACATACAGGGGTCTCGGAAACACCATATATTTT.